This TCR beta chain was sequenced for a study of Ad26.COV2.S vaccination and SARS-CoV-2 variants. Study results and caveats: Recipients given vaccine exceeded placebo recipients in spike-specific TCR breadth.

TCRdb's copy holds only in-frame clones and misses some; the assay was immunoSEQ multiplex PCR. The sample includes over 400,000 clones, roughly 90% seen only once; the top ten take less than 2%. Treatment of the sample: roughly 20 received Ad26.COV2.S at low or high dose, single or two shots; five or six received placebo; per-sample allocation not given. The samples date from day 63 after the first vaccine or placebo injection. About this clone: Its target is unknown.

This TCR was recovered from a person aged 18-65 years who received the Ad26.COV2.S COVID-19 vaccine or a placebo. Sequenced here: peripheral blood, sampled in a trial of Ad26.COV2.S vaccine versus placebo.

CDR3 sequence reads: CASSHPGATSKEQFF. Here the CDR3 DNA reads TGCGCCAGCAGCCATCCGGGGGCGACTAGTAAGGAGCAGTTCTTC. The chain links TRBV4-3 to TRBJ2-1, with D perhaps TRBD1 or TRBD2 (6 bases each). Trimming shortened V by 3 bases and J by 10 bases, and 19 bases separated the two germline ends. CDR3 length equals 15 residues. The germline CDR1 and CDR2 sequences are LGHNA and YSLEER.